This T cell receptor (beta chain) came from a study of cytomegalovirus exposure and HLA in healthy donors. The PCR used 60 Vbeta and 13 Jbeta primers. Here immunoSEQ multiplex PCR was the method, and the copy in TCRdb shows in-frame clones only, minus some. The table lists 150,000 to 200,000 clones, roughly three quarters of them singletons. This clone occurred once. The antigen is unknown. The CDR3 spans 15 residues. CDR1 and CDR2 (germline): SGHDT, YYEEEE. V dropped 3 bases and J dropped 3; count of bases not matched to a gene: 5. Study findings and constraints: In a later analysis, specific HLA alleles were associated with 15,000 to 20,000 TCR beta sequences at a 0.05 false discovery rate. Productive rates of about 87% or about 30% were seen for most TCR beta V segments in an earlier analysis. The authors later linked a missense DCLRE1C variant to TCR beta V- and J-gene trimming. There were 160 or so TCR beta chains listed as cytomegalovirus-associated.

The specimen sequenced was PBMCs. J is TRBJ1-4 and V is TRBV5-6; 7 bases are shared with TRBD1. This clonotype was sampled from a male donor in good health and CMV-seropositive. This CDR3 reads CASSSSGTANEKLFF. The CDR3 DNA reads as TGTGCCAGCAGCTCGTCCGGGACAGCTAATGAAAAACTGTTTTTT.